This TCR beta chain is from a study of shared clonotypes between healthy human individuals. Background on the study: The composition of the donors was two women and a few men aged 18 to 49. General study results and limits: Naive subsets generally exceeded memory subsets in estimated richness.

V lost 2 bases, J lost 2 bases, and 6 bases lay in between. The germline V gene encodes CDR1 SGDLS and CDR2 YYNGEE. The CDR3 sequence is 13 residues long. 200 ng DNA, approximately 31,000 T cell genomes, went into each sorted-subset replicate PCR. The method was immunoSEQ multiplex PCR; TCRdb's version includes in-frame clones alone and lacks a portion of them. The data contain 2 million to 2.5 million clones, under 95% of them singletons. A note on this clone: The antigen remains unidentified. The sample carries other DNA sequences with the same CDR3.

This clonotype was sampled from a man younger than 35 in good health. Some clones in this sample may be carry-over from other donors' samples. The sequencing input was naive CD4+ T cells from PBMCs. The subset denotes: CD45RA+ positively selected. The V gene is TRBV9, the J gene TRBJ2-3; D not certain. This CDR3 is CASSVPPTDTQYF. CDR3 bases: TGTGCCAGCAGCGTCCCGCCCACAGATACGCAGTATTTT.